One and the same sample provided the 17 T cell receptor beta chains below, sequenced in a study of OX40 agonist ivuxolimab in advanced cancers. Sequencing was performed with immunoSEQ multiplex PCR; in TCRdb, only in-frame clones are kept and a portion is missing. The sample includes about 90,000 clones, around 90% of them seen just once. The sample consisted of CD4+ or CD8+ T cells sorted from blood, taken in a trial of the OX40 agonist ivuxolimab. These receptors all come from an adult with an advanced solid tumor such as melanoma, head and neck, liver or kidney cancer.

For the CDR3, the DNA is TGTGCCACCAGTAAAAGATTGTCAGATACGCAGTATTTT. Protein: CATSKRLSDTQYF. The chain links TRBV15 to TRBJ2-3; D is uncertain. Trimming removed 6 bases from V and 4 bases from J, with 11 bases in between. Germline V lookup: CDR1 LNHNV, CDR2 YYDKDF (reference sequence). The CDR3 sequence is 13 residues long.

The DNA of the CDR3 is TGCGCCAGCAGCTTGGGCGGGGTTGGGAACACTGAAGCTTTCTTT. As protein: CASSLGGVGNTEAFF. V and J are TRBV5-1 and TRBJ1-1; D gene unclear. The germline V gene has CDR1 SGHRS and CDR2 YFSETQ. The V end was cut by 0 bases, the J end by 1 base, with 10 bases between. The CDR3 extends over 15 amino acids.

J is TRBJ2-1 and V is TRBV5-1; TRBD2 is a possible D gene (5 bases). V was cut by 4 bases and J by 1 base, with 12 bases left in between. This CDR3 is 15 amino acids long. Germline lookup yields CDR1 SGHRS and CDR2 YFSETQ. For the CDR3, the DNA is TGCGCCAGCAGCCGAGGTAGCGTTTCCTACAATGAGCAGTTCTTC. It codes for CASSRGSVSYNEQFF.

This clone is a singleton in its sample. The rearrangement joins TRBV5-1 to TRBJ2-7, with 8 bases aligning to TRBD1. The CDR3 consists of 16 residues. V was clipped by 0 bases and J by 1 base; unmatched bases: 6. CDR1 is SGHRS, CDR2 YFSETQ, per germline. CDR3 in DNA: TGCGCCAGCAGCTTGGCCAGGGGGCCAGGGTCCTACGAGCAGTACTTC. Encoded protein: CASSLARGPGSYEQYF. Using reference TRBV5-1 and TRBJ2-7 for the parts outside the CDR3, the full variable domain is KAGVTQTPRYLIKTRGQQVTLSCSPISGHRSVSWYQQTPGQGLQFLFEYFSETQRNKGNFPGRFSGRQFSNSRSEMNVSTLELGDSALYLCASSLARGPGSYEQYFGPGTRLTVT.

The DNA for the CDR3 is TGTGCCAGCAGTACCGCCGACCTGGGGGATGAGCAGTTCTTC. Its translation: CASSTADLGDEQFF. The chain combines TRBV28 with TRBJ2-1; D could derive from TRBD1 or TRBD2 (5 bases each). Trimming took off 5 bases at V and 8 bases at J, with 16 bases between the two ends. From germline, CDR1 is MDHEN and CDR2 SYDVKM. This CDR3 spans 14 amino acids.

The chain recombines TRBV30 with TRBJ1-5, with D perhaps TRBD1 (5 bases). Germline CDR1 is GTSNPN and CDR2 is SVGIG (reference sequence). The CDR3 sequence is 13 residues long. V was trimmed by 2 bases and J by 5 bases, leaving 10 bases between them. CDR3 coding DNA: TGTGCCTGGAGTCCAGAAGGGGATCAGCCCCAGCATTTT. Translated: CAWSPEGDQPQHF.

The V call is TRBV7-6, the J call TRBJ1-3; tentative D call: TRBD1 (6 bases). CDR1 and CDR2 (germline): SGHVS, FNYEAQ. This CDR3 spans 18 amino acids. With 6 bases removed from V and 4 bases from J, the gap between germline ends came to 25 bases. The CDR3 nucleotides read TGTGCCAGCAGTTACCGGATTGGGGGGGGCGCAACGGGAAACACCATATATTTT. Translating it yields CASSYRIGGGATGNTIYF.

This clone came up once. The rearrangement joins TRBV11-3 to TRBJ2-3; D is ambiguous. CDR1 is SGHNT, CDR2 YENEEA, per germline. The length of the CDR3 is 14 residues. The V gene lost 5 bases and the J gene lost 0 bases, with 9 bases spanning the gap. CDR3 DNA: TGTGCCAGCAGCCACAAATATAGCACAGATACGCAGTATTTT. This encodes CASSHKYSTDTQYF.

The chain carries TRBV10-2 and TRBJ2-1; the match to TRBD2 covers 13 bases. V was clipped by 3 bases and J by 8 bases; unmatched bases: 7. The V gene's germline CDR1 is WSHSY and CDR2 SAAADI. The length of the CDR3 is 16 residues. Here the CDR3 reads CASSEGGTSGEDEQFF. Written as DNA, the CDR3 is TGCGCCAGCAGTGAAGGGGGGACTAGCGGGGAGGATGAGCAGTTCTTC.

This chain connects TRBV10-2 to TRBJ2-1; 7 nucleotides match TRBD2. Germline CDR1 and CDR2: WSHSY and SAAADI. The CDR3 loop spans 14 amino acids. V lost 8 bases to trimming and J lost 7 bases; unmatched junction nucleotides: 11. CDR3: CASGGTNRENEQFF. In nucleotides, the CDR3 is TGCGCCAGCGGAGGGACTAATCGGGAGAATGAGCAGTTCTTC.

The chain joins TRBV5-5 to TRBJ1-2; 7 bases align to TRBD1. The CDR3 spans 16 residues. The V gene end was trimmed by 2 bases and the J gene end by 8 bases; junction bases not matched to a gene: 15. Germline V CDR1 and CDR2: SGHKS, YYEKEE (reference sequence). The CDR3 reads CASSLDQGEITSGYTF. The CDR3 bases are TGTGCCAGCAGCTTAGACCAGGGGGAAATAACTAGCGGCTACACCTTC.

The CDR3 sequence is CASSLRVGAEAFF. CDR3 DNA: TGTGCCAGCAGCTTACGGGTCGGCGCTGAAGCTTTCTTT. The V call is TRBV11-3, the J call TRBJ1-1; D gene uncertain. From germline, CDR1 is SGHNT and CDR2 YENEEA. The CDR3 contains 13 residues. Trimming pared 2 bases from V and 6 bases from J, leaving 10 bases between.

This chain uses TRBV5-1 with TRBJ1-1; 7 bases map to TRBD1. CDR1 is SGHRS and CDR2 is YFSETQ in the germline V gene. This CDR3 has 14 amino acids. Germline trimming cut 0 bases from V and 4 bases from J; bases unmatched to any gene: 3. The CDR3 bases are TGCGCCAGCAGCTTGGAAAGGGGGCCCACTGAAGCTTTCTTT. Protein: CASSLERGPTEAFF.

The chain couples TRBV7-2 to TRBJ1-1; D is uncertain. The CDR3 covers 15 residues. Germline-derived CDR1 and CDR2 are SGHTA and FQGNSA. The V end lost 6 bases, the J end lost 2 bases, and 16 bases lay between the germline ends. The CDR3 region has the DNA TGTGCCAGCAGATTCTCTAGTGGAGGCAACACTGAAGCTTTCTTT. It yields the protein CASRFSSGGNTEAFF.

In its sample, this clone was seen a few times. The chain carries TRBV7-8 and TRBJ2-7; no definite D call. Germline loops: CDR1 SGHVS, CDR2 FQNEAQ. Trimming shortened V by 5 bases and J by 2 bases, and 16 bases separated the two germline ends. The CDR3 contains 15 residues. For the CDR3, the DNA is TGTGCCAGCAGCCCCCAGACTCAGTCCCCCTACGAGCAGTACTTC. Its translation: CASSPQTQSPYEQYF.

The J gene is TRBJ1-5, the V gene TRBV6-5; D might be TRBD1 (5 bases). Trimming pared 5 bases from V and 4 bases from J, leaving 12 bases between. CDR1 is MNHEY, CDR2 SVGAGI, per germline. This CDR3 has 14 residues. The CDR3 here is CASSPGQVNQPQHF. The CDR3 DNA follows: TGTGCCAGCAGTCCAGGGCAGGTTAATCAGCCCCAGCATTTT.

The chain combines TRBV4-1 with TRBJ1-5, with 7 positions matching TRBD1. Losses at the gene ends were 0 bases for V and 3 bases for J; bases not matched to a gene: 11. CDR1 MGHRA and CDR2 YSYEKL come from the germline V gene. This CDR3 is 18 amino acids long. CDR3 nucleotide sequence: TGCGCCAGCAGCCAAGATTTGACGGGACAGATAGTCAATCAGCCCCAGCATTTT. This gives the protein CASSQDLTGQIVNQPQHF.